The sequence of this T cell receptor beta chain was determined in a study of shared clonotypes between healthy human individuals. Per the germline V gene, CDR1 is SGDLS and CDR2 is YYNGEE. The V segment lost 4 bases and the J segment 6 bases; nucleotides outside the gene matches: 12. There are 15 residues in the CDR3. Terminally differentiated effector memory CD45RA+ cells were excluded from the naive CD8 cells, which were CD45RO-negative and positively selected for CCR7. Donors included only healthy HIV-negative adults lacking recent acute infections or vaccinations. In the authors' workflow: Filtering differed for immunoSEQ, which gave only junction sequences without quality scores. The protocol was immunoSEQ multiplex PCR, while the TCRdb copy is restricted to in-frame clones and leaves out a portion. D and trimming were read from the DNA, whereas the V and J calls and clone size are those reported in that table. The repertoire holds around 1,900,000 clones, with over 85% as singletons.

The rearrangement uses TRBV9 and TRBJ1-2; 7 nucleotides align to TRBD1. This clonotype originated in a man between 18 and 29 years old in good health. Some clones in this sample may be carry-over from other donors' samples. The sample taken for sequencing was naive CD8+ T cells from PBMCs. CDR3 DNA sequence: TGTGCCAGCAGCCCTCGTGACAGGGCTGTTGATGGCTACACCTTC. The encoded protein is CASSPRDRAVDGYTF.